The present TCR beta chain was sequenced within a study of cytomegalovirus exposure and HLA in healthy donors. As for the study in general: A previous analysis identified fewer than 130 million unique TCR beta sequences derived from 180 million or so T cells.

The study ran its PCR with 60 Vbeta and 13 Jbeta primers. The table came from immunoSEQ multiplex PCR; TCRdb's copy has only in-frame clones and leaves some out. The sample holds 150,000 to 200,000 clones, around 80% seen once. Study findings and constraints: Among the CMV-associated chains, three were confirmed in vitro as specific for CMV antigens.

With respect to this clone: What it binds is unknown.

The CDR3 runs to 12 residues. V was pared by 7 bases and J by 7 bases, with 14 bases between. Germline V CDR1 and CDR2: SQVTM, ANQGSEA. The sample comprised PBMCs. The sequence came from a young man in good health and CMV-seronegative. The chain uses TRBV29-1 and TRBJ2-1, with a tentative D call TRBD1 (6 bases). CDR3 sequence: CSARQENNEQFF. Written as DNA, the CDR3 is TGCAGCGCGAGACAGGAGAATAATGAGCAGTTCTTC.